These 6 T cell receptor beta chains were sequenced from one sample in a study of T cells in Graves' hyperthyroidism and ophthalmopathy. TCR beta CDR3 region amplification was performed from RNA transcripts. Primed by the HTBI set, a first-round RT-PCR was run on the TCR CDR3. Each CDR3 protein gets one entry after TCRdb re-called the multiplex PCR reads with MiXCR. The table shows hundreds of thousands of distinct CDR3 sequences, with roughly 14% occurring only once. The sample taken for sequencing was blood. These receptors were collected from a woman in her forties or fifties with Graves' ophthalmopathy.

In this sample, this clonotype turned up once. Being one base from a much bigger clone, this may be a read error. The V call is TRBV10-3, the J call TRBJ2-7; TRBD1 is a possible D gene (5 bases). The V gene lost 10 bases and the J gene lost 6 bases, with 13 bases spanning the gap. Germline V gene lookup returns CDR1 ENHRY and CDR2 SYGVKD. The CDR3 consists of 11 residues. This chain's CDR3 is CATLDICEQYF. CDR3 coding DNA: TGTGCCACCCTGGACATTTGCGAGCAGTACTTC.

This clonotype was observed at least ten times. The CDR3 loop is CASRQVLYEQYF. DNA of the CDR3: TGTGCCAGCAGACAGGTACTCTACGAGCAGTACTTC. V usage is TRBV6-1 and J usage is TRBJ2-7; perhaps TRBD1 as D (5 bases). Trimming shortened V by 6 bases and J by 3 bases, and 9 bases separated the two germline ends. The CDR3 covers 12 residues. Germline V lookup: CDR1 MNHNS, CDR2 SASEGT.

This clonotype was seen a handful of times. The chain combines TRBV6-1 with TRBJ2-5; no definite D call. This CDR3 region has 16 residues. The V gene lost 6 bases and the J gene lost 1 base, with 18 bases spanning the gap. Germline V gives CDR1 MNHNS, CDR2 SASEGT. CDR3 DNA: TGTGCCAGCAGCCCATCCCCTTGGGCAGGCCAAGAGACCCAGTACTTC. Amino acids: CASSPSPWAGQETQYF.

J is TRBJ1-4 and V is TRBV11-2; no firm D call. This CDR3 contains 16 residues. CDR1 SGHAT and CDR2 FQNNGV come from the germline V gene. V lost 3 bases to trimming and J lost 2 bases, with 13 bases between them. The chain's CDR3 is CASSFIGDGTNEKLFF. The CDR3 DNA reads as TGTGCCAGCAGCTTCATCGGGGATGGGACTAATGAAAAACTGTTTTTT. The full variable domain, with the rest looked up from reference TRBV11-2 and TRBJ1-4, is EAGVAQSPRYKIIEKRQSVAFWCNPISGHATLYWYQQILGQGPKLLIQFQNNGVVDDSQLPKDRFSAERLKGVDSTLKIQPAKLEDSAVYLCASSFIGDGTNEKLFFGSGTQLSVL.

The chain couples TRBV6-2 or TRBV6-3 to TRBJ2-7, with 7 bases lining up with TRBD2. The V gene end was trimmed by 5 bases and the J gene end by 4 bases; junction bases not matched to a gene: 5. CDR1 and CDR2 from the germline V gene are MNHEY and SVGEGT. This CDR3 has 13 amino acids. The CDR3 bases are TGTGCCAGCAGTCTCAGCGGGAAATACGAGCAGTACTTC. It yields the protein CASSLSGKYEQYF.

This clonotype appeared many times. The chain has TRBV9 and TRBJ2-1; 9 bases agree with TRBD2. This CDR3 comprises 16 residues. J was trimmed by 3 bases and V by 3 bases; bases with no gene match: 7. Germline CDR1 is SGDLS and CDR2 is YYNGEE. The CDR3 nucleotides are TGTGCCAGCAGCGCCCAGCGGGAGGCCTTCTACAATGAGCAGTTCTTC. Translated, it gives CASSAQREAFYNEQFF.